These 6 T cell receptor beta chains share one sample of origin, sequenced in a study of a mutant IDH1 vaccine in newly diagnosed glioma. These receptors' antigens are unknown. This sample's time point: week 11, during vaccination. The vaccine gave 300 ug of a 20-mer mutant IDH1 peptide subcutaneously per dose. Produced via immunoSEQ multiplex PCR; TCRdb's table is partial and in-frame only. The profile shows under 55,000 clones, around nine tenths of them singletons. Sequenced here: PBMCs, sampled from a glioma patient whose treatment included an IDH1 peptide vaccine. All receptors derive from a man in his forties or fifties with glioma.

The chain's CDR3 is CASSPGLAAYNEQFF. The DNA for the CDR3 is TGTGCCAGCAGCCCGGGACTAGCGGCGTACAATGAGCAGTTCTTC. The chain combines TRBV7-2 with TRBJ2-1; 11 nucleotides line up with TRBD2. The ends lost 5 bases at V and 4 bases at J; junction bases unmatched: 4. This CDR3 spans 15 amino acids. In germline, CDR1 is SGHTA, CDR2 FQGNSA.

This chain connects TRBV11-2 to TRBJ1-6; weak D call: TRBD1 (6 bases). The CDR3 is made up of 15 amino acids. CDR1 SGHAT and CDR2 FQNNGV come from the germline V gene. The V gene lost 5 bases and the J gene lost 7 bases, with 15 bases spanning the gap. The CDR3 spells CASSLQQGRNSPLHF. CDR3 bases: TGTGCCAGCAGCCTACAACAGGGTCGGAATTCACCCCTCCACTTT.

The DNA of the CDR3 is TGTGCCAGCAGTTTGAGGGCCAAGGCTTTCTTT. This translates into CASSLRAKAFF. The rearrangement uses TRBV28 and TRBJ1-1; no firm D call. Germline values: CDR1 MDHEN, CDR2 SYDVKM. Trimming took off 3 bases at V and 11 bases at J, with 10 bases between the two ends. There are 11 residues in the CDR3.

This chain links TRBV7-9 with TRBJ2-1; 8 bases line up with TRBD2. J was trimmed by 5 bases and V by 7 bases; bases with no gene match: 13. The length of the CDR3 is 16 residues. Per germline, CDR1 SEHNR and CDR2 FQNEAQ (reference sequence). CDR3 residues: CASNKRAGTRHNEQFF. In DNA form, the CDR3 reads TGTGCCAGCAACAAAAGGGCCGGGACTAGACACAATGAGCAGTTCTTC.

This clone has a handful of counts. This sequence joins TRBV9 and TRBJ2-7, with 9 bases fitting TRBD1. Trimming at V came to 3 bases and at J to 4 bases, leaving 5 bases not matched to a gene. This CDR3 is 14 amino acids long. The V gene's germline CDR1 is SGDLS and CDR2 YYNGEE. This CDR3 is CASSGPGQGYEQYF. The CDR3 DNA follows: TGTGCCAGCAGCGGACCGGGACAGGGATACGAGCAGTACTTC.

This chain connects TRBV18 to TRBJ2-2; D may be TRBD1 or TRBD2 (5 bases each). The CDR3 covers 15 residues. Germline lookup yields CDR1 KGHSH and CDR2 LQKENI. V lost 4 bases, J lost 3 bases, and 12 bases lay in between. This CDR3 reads CASSLRAGDTGELFF. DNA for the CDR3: TGTGCCAGCTCACTCAGGGCCGGGGACACCGGGGAGCTGTTTTTT. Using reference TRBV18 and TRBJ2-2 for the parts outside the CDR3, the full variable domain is NAGVMQNPRHLVRRRGQEARLRCSPMKGHSHVYWYRQLPEEGLKFMVYLQKENIIDESGMPKERFSAEFPKEGPSILRIQQVVRGDSAAYFCASSLRAGDTGELFFGEGSRLTVL.